This T cell receptor beta chain was profiled in a study of blood T cell repertoires in COVID-19. Looking at the study overall: Specimens from acute and convalescent COVID-19 originated in the United States, Italy and Spain. PBMCs, B-cell-depleted T cells, or T cells provided the cDNA or gDNA that made up the material.

Germline V gene data show CDR1 as MDHEN and CDR2 as SYDVKM. The V gene lost 6 bases and the J gene lost 7 bases, with 16 bases spanning the gap. The CDR3 runs to 14 residues. Authors' data handling: Reference gene primer amplification yielded estimated nucleated cell counts. The protocol was immunoSEQ multiplex PCR, while the TCRdb copy is restricted to in-frame clones and leaves out a portion. The V and J calls and clone size come from that table; D and trimming were worked out from the DNA. In the table there are about 140,000 clones, 85% to 90% of which are singletons. This receptor was taken from a woman aged 60-75 years with acute or convalescent COVID-19. The sequencing input was peripheral blood. The chain joins TRBV28 to TRBJ2-1, with a possible D match to TRBD1 (5 bases). In DNA, the CDR3 is TGTGCCAGCAGCCCAGGGTCCCTTTCTAATGAGCAGTTCTTC. Residues: CASSPGSLSNEQFF.